Listed below are T cell receptor beta chains from one sample, sequenced in a study of shared T cell receptors in the human thymus. The data were produced by immunoSEQ multiplex PCR, yet TCRdb's version contains in-frame clones alone and is incomplete. The sample holds hundreds of thousands of clones, around 87% seen once. These data also featured in a second study, about human thymus T cells.

The sample was thymocytes. These receptors were taken from a boy in the first two years of life with a congenital heart defect. The CDR3 runs from the conserved cysteine through the conserved F or W. Size is stated for part of the rows, as once, few or many counts, or as a class when the clone is expanded.

j_call clone_size v_call cdr3_aa
TRBJ2-7 . TRBV10-3 CAISESALLAPKYYEQYF
TRBJ2-3 . TRBV4-3 CASSQDEATSDTDTQYF
TRBJ1-1 . TRBV7-8 CASSLEAGYSMNTEAFF
TRBJ1-1 once TRBV6-4 CASGQNTEAFF
TRBJ2-5 . TRBV28 CASSWLRGGGETQYF
TRBJ2-1 once TRBV27 CASSPYPLAGGADEQFF
TRBJ2-7 . TRBV7-8 CASSLRSSGRTPPLYEQYF
TRBJ2-1 . TRBV25-1 CASSERSASRGQFF
TRBJ2-5 . TRBV27 CASSFSPGTSGEETQYF
TRBJ2-7 . TRBV7-9 CASSLVSGRDLYEQYF
TRBJ2-3 once TRBV30 CAWSGGGPRMADTQYF
TRBJ1-6 . TRBV15 CATSTIPGQGYRTQNNSPLHF
TRBJ1-4 . TRBV27 CASRLGQFATNEKLFF
TRBJ1-3 . TRBV28 CASSPAGRAGNTIYF
TRBJ1-6 once TRBV19 CASTSSYNSPLHF
TRBJ2-1 . TRBV25-1 CASSDKGLDSRNNEQFF
TRBJ1-1 . TRBV5-1 CASSSSGGLNTEAFF
TRBJ2-2 . TRBV10-1 CASSESTLATGELFF
TRBJ2-7 . TRBV11-1 CASSGGDSANYEQYF
TRBJ2-1 . TRBV7-9 CASSLSRLSYNEQFF
TRBJ1-6 . TRBV7-2 CASQRSSYNSPLHF
TRBJ2-2 . TRBV6-1 CASSEREGADTGELFF
TRBJ2-2 . TRBV5-1 CASSYPGGGTNTGELFF
TRBJ2-5 . TRBV27 CASSQLAEQETQYF
TRBJ1-2 once TRBV11-2 CASSRTGIGGYTF
TRBJ1-5 . TRBV25-1 CASSEQGNQPQHF
TRBJ2-7 . TRBV11-2 CASSSAGTGDSYEQYF
TRBJ1-4 . TRBV6-1 CASRQGIDEKLFF
TRBJ1-5 . TRBV19 CAISIGTGREKYSNQPQHF
TRBJ2-2 . TRBV11-2 CASSPREGDTGELFF
TRBJ1-6 . TRBV5-1 CASSLVGKKAGENSPLHF
TRBJ2-7 . TRBV19 CASGDRSSDEQYF
TRBJ2-7 . TRBV10-2 CASSSASGGEDGEQYF
TRBJ1-2 . TRBV5-8 CASSFCRDSGRSRIGYTF
TRBJ1-1 . TRBV19 CASIEEYTEAFF
TRBJ1-1 . TRBV10-2 CASKREGNTEAFF
TRBJ2-7 few TRBV14 CASSPRDRWSSWEQYF
TRBJ1-5 . TRBV28 CASSYHHRQINQPQHF
TRBJ2-7 . TRBV14 CASSQEGGGTYEQYF
TRBJ2-7 . TRBV10-3 CAIRGAGTGAYEQYF
TRBJ2-2 . TRBV5-6 CASSLVDRGEITGELFF
TRBJ1-1 . TRBV6-1 CASSSASIPCRFF
TRBJ2-1 . TRBV5-5 CASSLPSGGFNEQFF
TRBJ1-4 once TRBV14 CASSQVQQGGKLFF
TRBJ1-5 . TRBV15 CATSRGGAAENNQPQHF
TRBJ2-7 . TRBV29-1 CSVETWDRYEQYF
TRBJ2-7 . TRBV4-1 CASSQDIVGLASAYEQYF
TRBJ1-2 . TRBV19 CASSILLPGGYGYTF
TRBJ2-7 . TRBV7-2 CASSGRESYEQYF
TRBJ2-3 . TRBV6-5 CASSYSPSYQADTQYF
TRBJ2-1 . TRBV10-3 CAISERREAFYNEQFF
TRBJ1-5 . TRBV28 CASSSTGSQPQHF
TRBJ2-7 . TRBV7-9 CASSLDSRERTYEQYF
TRBJ2-5 . TRBV7-6 CASSLRQFRTQYF
TRBJ2-2 . TRBV15 CATREGAVNTGELFF
TRBJ1-1 . TRBV2 CASLVVTEAFF
TRBJ2-7 . TRBV5-6 CASSLSPRASYEQYF
TRBJ1-5 . TRBV2 CASSERDPKYLWPQHF
TRBJ2-3 . TRBV15 CATSPRKLSGTDTQYF
TRBJ1-2 . TRBV4-3 CASSQGWQANYGYTF